This TCR beta chain originates from a study of blood T cells in healthy people across ages (dated by TCRdb to about 2015). Study-wide context: In model experiments, template switching captured roughly one uniquely barcoded TCR beta cDNA molecule for every two T cells. Using deep sequencing normalized with unique cDNA molecular identifiers, the study measured how TCR beta repertoire diversity changes with age. The donors were split into four age groups: young (average 16 years), middle-aged (about 40), aged (more than 60) and long-lived (roughly 88). To avoid experimental bias, donors of different ages were randomly spread across the sequencing lanes. The study analyzed two additional independent replicas of 1 million unique cDNA reads from the same blood draw for two donors, one aged 18 to 30 and one aged 80 or older. The research as a whole found: Bulk unsorted PBMC profiling prevented conclusive comparison of naive and antigen-experienced compartments. Compared with the aged group, the long-lived group had more naive CD4+ T cells, fewer expanded clones and increased TCR diversity, a pattern suggesting age selection. As age increased, observed TCR beta diversity per million T cells dropped in a roughly linear way, and a significant reduction was already evident by age 40. A strong correlation was found between observed TCR beta diversity and the percentage of naive T cells measured by flow cytometry. The CMV infection status of donors was not known, potentially confounding age-related changes in expanded clonotypes. Total diversity estimates from one million sequenced T cells were considered lower bounds and underestimates.

As to this clonotype: Its recognized antigen is unknown. The input lacks base qualities; no much larger clone sits a single base away.

The donors were some 39 Caucasian individuals from Russia, aged 6 to 90 years, who were systemically healthy. Each donor gave ten milliliters of peripheral blood, collected into EDTA-treated Vacutainer tubes. PBMCs were isolated by Ficoll-Paque density-gradient centrifugation, with at least 6.5 million obtained per sample. Trizol reagent was used to extract total RNA from PBMCs, with at least 5.5 micrograms per sample. The percentages of naive CD45RAhigh/CD27high T cells were determined by flow cytometry on a PBMC aliquot from every donor. Library construction relied on 5' RACE. TCRdb lists the instrument as Illumina HiSeq 2500. The second PCR ran for about 6 to 12 cycles and used a J-beta primer mix along with a sample-barcoded 5' primer. A unique molecular identifier was introduced onto each TCR beta cDNA molecule by a template-switch 5' adaptor carrying 12 random nucleotides. Each sample yielded at least 2.5 million CDR3-containing paired-end reads. First-strand cDNA was synthesized from all RNA with the Mint cDNA synthesis kit, primed by a TRBC-specific oligonucleotide. Following uracil-DNA glycosylase treatment, a first 18-cycle PCR with universal primers M1SS and BC2_uni_R was performed on all cDNA. As for the original processing: Normalization of each sample was performed by random selection of 1 million high-quality reads, each carrying a distinct molecular identifier. Instead of being binned into consensus sequences, reads with shared molecular identifiers were discarded. MiTCR, set to a Q25 quality threshold and the strictest error-elimination algorithm, was used for CDR3 identification, clonotype clustering and error correction. A nonparametric unseen species model with Euler transformation was used to estimate a lower bound on total TCR beta diversity. The raw public data were reprocessed by TCRdb itself: fastp quality trimming at Q25, MiXCR clonotype calling, in-frame beta chains only. CDR3 protein sequences are deduplicated, and each keeps its most common genes and DNA. TCRdb assigned the V and J calls; the authors' analysis was not used. The sample data list under 2,000,000 distinct CDR3 sequences, and just under 50% of these were observed just once. Approximately 2% of the sample is held by the ten biggest clonotypes.

From the germline V gene (reference sequence), CDR1 is DFQATT and CDR2 is SNEGSKA. V lost 6 bases and J lost 1 base; the stretch between them is 13 bases long. The CDR3 holds 14 amino acids from the cysteine to the phenylalanine. Here the CDR3 DNA is all that survives: 42 bases in frame from base 1. Here the chain combines TRBV20-1 and TRBJ1-5; the D region possibly corresponds to TRBD1 (6 bases align). The origin of this receptor is a woman in her 40s in good health. Sequenced material: blood. The sequence in DNA is TGCAGTGCGGACCGGACAGTGAGCAATCAGCCCCAGCATTTT. Protein translation: CSADRTVSNQPQHF.